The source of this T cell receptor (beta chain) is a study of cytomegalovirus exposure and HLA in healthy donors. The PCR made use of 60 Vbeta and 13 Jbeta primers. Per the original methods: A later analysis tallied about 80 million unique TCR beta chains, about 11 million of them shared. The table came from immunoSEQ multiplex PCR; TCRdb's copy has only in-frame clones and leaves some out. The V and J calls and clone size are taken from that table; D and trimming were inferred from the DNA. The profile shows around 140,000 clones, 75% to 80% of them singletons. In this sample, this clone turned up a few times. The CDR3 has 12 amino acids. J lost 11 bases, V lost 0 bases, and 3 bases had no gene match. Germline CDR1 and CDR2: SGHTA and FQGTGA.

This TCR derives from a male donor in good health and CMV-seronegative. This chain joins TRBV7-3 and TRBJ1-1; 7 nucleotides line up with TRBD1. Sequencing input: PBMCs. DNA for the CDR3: TGTGCCAGCAGCTTAACAGGGGGCTTGGCTTTCTTT. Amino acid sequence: CASSLTGGLAFF.